This T cell receptor (beta chain) appears in the sequencing data of a study of cytomegalovirus exposure and HLA in healthy donors. PCR involved 60 Vbeta and 13 Jbeta primers. As handled by the study authors: Tens of millions of unique TCR beta chains, roughly 11 million of them shared, were counted by a later analysis. This table comes from immunoSEQ multiplex PCR, and its TCRdb copy is limited to in-frame clones, with some not included. V, J and clone size derive from that table, while D and trimming were established from the DNA sequence. The sample consists of some 56,000 clones, roughly 53% of them appearing once. Trimming pared 5 bases from V and 5 bases from J, leaving 16 bases between. The CDR3 runs 15 residues. Germline assignment: CDR1 SEHNR and CDR2 FQNEAQ (reference sequence).

The source material was PBMCs. The gene calls are TRBV7-9 and TRBJ1-5; D perhaps matches TRBD1 (5 bases). The clonotype was recovered from a human donor in good health. CDR3 amino acids: CASSPTGRGDQPQHF. CDR3 nucleotides: TGTGCCAGCAGCCCGACCGGTAGGGGCGATCAGCCCCAGCATTTT. Drawing the rest from reference TRBV7-9 and TRBJ1-5, the complete variable domain is DTGVSQNPRHKITKRGQNVTFRCDPISEHNRLYWYRQTLGQGPEFLTYFQNEAQLEKSRLLSDRFSAERPKGSFSTLEIQRTEQGDSAMYLCASSPTGRGDQPQHFGDGTRLSIL.